The entry below describes one T cell receptor beta chain. The primer mix had 60 Vbeta and 13 Jbeta primers. TCRdb's table, derived via immunoSEQ multiplex PCR, lists solely in-frame clones and lacks some. The table includes 170,000 or so clones, roughly 84% detected once. The CDR3 is made up of 14 amino acids. The V gene's germline CDR1 is SGHNT and CDR2 YYREEE (reference sequence). V was pared by 4 bases and J by 5 bases, with 15 bases between. The data were obtained in a study of cytomegalovirus exposure and HLA in healthy donors. This TCR derives from a man aged 18 to 29 in good health and CMV-seronegative. The rearrangement joins TRBV5-4 to TRBJ1-2, with D perhaps matching TRBD1 (6 bases). Sequences were obtained from PBMCs. For the CDR3, the DNA is TGTGCCAGCAGCCCCGGGGGGCTTAGGTATGGCTACACCTTC. Its translation: CASSPGGLRYGYTF.